This TCR beta chain was recorded in a study of PD-1 blockade in classical Hodgkin lymphoma. General study results and limits: TCR diversity at baseline was reported to be reduced in newly diagnosed patients relative to healthy donors. Factors driving the repertoire differences, possibly disease activity or prior therapy, remain undefined. Complete responders' diversity at baseline resembled that of newly diagnosed patients.

A remark on this clone: Its antigen remains unknown.

Time point specified: cycle 4 day 1 (C4D1), after 6 weeks of nivolumab. Each patient relapsed following autologous stem cell transplantation, and prior brentuximab vedotin exposure differed. Under best response, outcomes were complete response, partial response or progressive disease. The data were produced by immunoSEQ multiplex PCR, yet TCRdb's version contains in-frame clones alone and is incomplete. The sample consists of 85,000 to 90,000 clones, 90% of them appearing once. This specimen was peripheral blood mononuclear cells (PBMCs), taken before the fourth cycle of nivolumab. The receptor's source is a human donor with classical Hodgkin lymphoma.

The CDR3, as DNA: TGCGCCAGCAGCCCCCGCGCAGGGGTTTATGAGCAGTTCTTC. Translating gives CASSPRAGVYEQFF. V usage is TRBV4-3 and J usage is TRBJ2-1; a possible D gene is TRBD1 (6 bases). The CDR3 loop spans 14 amino acids. Germline lookup yields CDR1 LGHNA and CDR2 YSLEER. Trimming took 4 bases from V and 8 from J, leaving 15 bases between them.